This T cell receptor beta chain originates from a study of T-cell memory formation after mild COVID-19. Study conclusions and caveats: CD4+ bias marked clones expanding day 15 to 37, unlike balanced contracting clones.

TCR alpha and TCR beta cDNA libraries carrying sample barcodes and UMIs came from 5'RACE with constant-segment primers. In TCRdb, the 5' RACE reads were re-called with MiXCR into one record per CDR3 protein. The table has 190,000 or so distinct CDR3 sequences, over 20% seen once; the top ten hold under 30%. Comments on this clonotype: Its antigen is still unknown.

The germline V gene encodes CDR1 LNHNV and CDR2 YYDKDF (reference sequence). The CDR3 has 15 residues. Losses at the gene ends were 5 bases for V and 10 bases for J; bases not matched to a gene: 13. The sequence came from an adult woman who had mild COVID-19 (a few samples of this study predate the infection). Cell type and time point are not known. The sample consisted of PBMCs or a T cell subset sorted from them (not recorded which). The rearrangement uses TRBV15 and TRBJ2-1; 8 nucleotides agree with TRBD1. The CDR3 sequence is CATSDRTGPAGEQFF. The CDR3 coding sequence is TGTGCCACCAGCGACCGGACAGGGCCCGCGGGGGAGCAGTTCTTC.